This T cell receptor beta chain was sequenced during a study of glioma-infiltrating T cells. Study at large: WHO grade II oligodendrogliomas or astrocytomas, plus non-recurrent WHO grade IV glioblastomas, were sampled. Presurgical dexamethasone in glioma patients lasted six or fewer days.

The V gene's germline CDR1 is SQVTM and CDR2 ANQGSEA. This CDR3 spans 15 amino acids. The J segment lost 3 bases and the V segment lost 4 bases, leaving 6 bases of the junction unmatched. TCR alpha and beta CDR3 regions were amplified from RNA using iRepertoire nested multiplex PCR. Input was roughly 100-450 ng of tissue mRNA or PBMC total RNA. A single record per CDR3 protein comes from TCRdb applying MiXCR to the multiplex PCR reads. The sample yields around 350,000 distinct CDR3 sequences, 41% seen once. The source of this sequence is a human donor with low-grade glioma or glioblastoma, undergoing nonglioma brain surgery, or in good health (not recorded which). Sample: glioma tissue, nonneoplastic brain tissue, or PBMCs (not recorded which). The chain employs TRBV29-1 and TRBJ2-3; 11 bases are shared with TRBD2. The CDR3 reads CSVAGTSGDTDTQYF. As DNA, the CDR3 is TGCAGCGTTGCCGGGACTAGCGGAGATACAGATACGCAGTATTTT.